This is a list of T cell receptor beta chains from one sample in a study of blood T cell repertoires in COVID-19. Profiled with immunoSEQ multiplex PCR; TCRdb holds only in-frame clones, not every one. The sample contains 300,000 or so clones, about nine tenths of which appear only once. Sequencing was done on a sample of PBMCs or T cells enriched from blood (not recorded which). Every receptor here comes from a woman aged 45-65 years who had been exposed to COVID-19. Each CDR3 is given with its conserved first and last residue. Fields, in order: J gene, clone size, D gene, CDR3 length, V gene, CDR3 DNA, CDR3 protein. D genes are given only for firm matches. Rows give clone size only sometimes, using once, few, many, or a class for an expanded clone.

TRBJ2-7	.	.	14	TRBV3-1/TRBV3-2	TGTGCCAGCAGCCAGGCGGGAAGCTCCTACGAGCAGTACTTC	CASSQAGSSYEQYF
TRBJ2-7	.	.	15	TRBV19	TGTGCCAGTAGTATAGTTCCGGAGCCTGGCTACGAGCAGTACTTC	CASSIVPEPGYEQYF
TRBJ1-1	.	.	12	TRBV10-3	TGTGCCATCAGACAGGATAACCATGAAGCTTTCTTT	CAIRQDNHEAFF
TRBJ1-2	.	.	14	TRBV3-1/TRBV3-2	TGTGCCAGCAGCCAAGATATCAGGAACTATGGCTACACCTTC	CASSQDIRNYGYTF
TRBJ2-3	.	TRBD1	16	TRBV9	TGTGCCAGCAGTGCTCTAGGGGGCGGTTCAGTAGATACGCAGTATTTT	CASSALGGGSVDTQYF
TRBJ1-2	.	.	11	TRBV7-9	TGTGCCAGCAGCCGTAACTATGGCTACACCTTC	CASSRNYGYTF
TRBJ1-6	.	.	14	TRBV14	TGTGCCAGCAGCCGGAGCTCCTATAATTCACCCCTCCACTTT	CASSRSSYNSPLHF
TRBJ2-3	.	.	13	TRBV19	TGTGGCACCAGAGGGGGAACCACAGATACGCAGTATTTT	CGTRGGTTDTQYF
TRBJ2-2	.	TRBD2	17	TRBV6-2/TRBV6-3	TGTGCCAGCAGTTACTTTAGCGGGGGGGCTAACACCGGGGAGCTGTTTTTT	CASSYFSGGANTGELFF
TRBJ2-7	.	.	12	TRBV10-3	TGTGCCATCAACAAAGCGTCCGGCGAGCAGTACTTC	CAINKASGEQYF
TRBJ2-3	.	.	14	TRBV7-9	TGTGCCAGCAGCTTCGGACAGAGCACAGATACGCAGTATTTT	CASSFGQSTDTQYF
TRBJ2-5	.	TRBD1	16	TRBV6-1	TGTGCCAGCAGTGATCCCGGACAGGGCTCCCAAGAGACCCAGTACTTC	CASSDPGQGSQETQYF
TRBJ1-6	.	TRBD1	15	TRBV19	TGTGCCAGTAGTAACCGGACAGGACGCGGGACACCCCTCCACTTT	CASSNRTGRGTPLHF
TRBJ1-4	.	.	19	TRBV7-9	TGTGCCAGCAGCTTAGAAAGAGGGGGATGGAGGTCAACTAATGAAAAACTGTTTTTT	CASSLERGGWRSTNEKLFF
TRBJ1-6	.	.	15	TRBV30	TGTGCCTATACCTGGACGGCAGCGGCGGATTCACCCCTCCACTTT	CAYTWTAAADSPLHF
TRBJ1-6	once	TRBD1	13	TRBV6-5	TGTGCCAGCAAGACAGGGATCAATTCACCCCTCCACTTT	CASKTGINSPLHF
TRBJ1-2	few	TRBD1	13	TRBV7-9	TGTGCCAGCAGCCCAGGGGGCGGCTATGGCTACACCTTC	CASSPGGGYGYTF